This T cell receptor beta chain was obtained from a study of cytomegalovirus exposure and HLA in healthy donors. Findings and limits, study-wide: Published work reported that the classifier diagnosed cytomegalovirus status with high specificity and sensitivity. When analyzed later, the rates of TCR association showed variation by HLA locus, with DRB1 the most and HLA-C the fewest.

Those who donated were healthy bone marrow donors. In regard to this clone: Its matching antigen is unknown.

The PCR used 60 Vbeta and 13 Jbeta primers. Libraries were prepared by immunoSEQ multiplex PCR; TCRdb keeps only in-frame clonotypes and omits some of them. The table has 280,000 or so clones, 70% to 90% seen once. V trimming: 5 bases; J trimming: 6 bases; junction bases outside the gene matches: 4. The CDR3 loop spans 13 amino acids. The germline V gene has CDR1 MNHEY and CDR2 SMNVEV (reference sequence). The sequenced material came from PBMCs. The rearrangement uses TRBV27 and TRBJ2-1, with TRBD2 matching over 7 bases. The TCR originated in a woman aged 18 to 35 in good health and CMV-seronegative. CDR3: CASSPTSPNEQFF. Here the CDR3 DNA reads TGTGCCAGCAGTCCGACTAGCCCCAATGAGCAGTTCTTC.